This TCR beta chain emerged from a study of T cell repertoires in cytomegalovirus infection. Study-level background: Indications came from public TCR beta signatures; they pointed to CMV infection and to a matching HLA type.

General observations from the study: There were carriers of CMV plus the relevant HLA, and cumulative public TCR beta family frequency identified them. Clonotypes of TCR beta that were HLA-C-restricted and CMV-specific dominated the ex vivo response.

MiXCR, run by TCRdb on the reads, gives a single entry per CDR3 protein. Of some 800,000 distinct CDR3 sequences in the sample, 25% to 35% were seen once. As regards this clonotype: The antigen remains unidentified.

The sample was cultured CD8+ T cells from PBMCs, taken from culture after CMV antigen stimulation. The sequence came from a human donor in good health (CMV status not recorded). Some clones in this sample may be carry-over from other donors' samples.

Written as DNA, the CDR3 is TGTGCCAGCAGTCTCAACCCCGCGCTTAACTACGAGCAGTACTTC. Protein sequence: CASSLNPALNYEQYF. The V gene is TRBV27, the J gene TRBJ2-7; D is ambiguous. V was trimmed by 5 bases and J by 3 bases, leaving 17 bases between them. The CDR3 contains 15 residues. Germline V gene lookup returns CDR1 MNHEY and CDR2 SMNVEV (reference sequence).